These 2 T cell receptor beta chains came from one sample sequenced in a study of blood T cell repertoires in COVID-19. Assay used: immunoSEQ multiplex PCR; TCRdb lists only in-frame clones, some missing. The sample yields approximately 210,000 clones, 94% seen once. The sequencing sample was made of peripheral blood. The receptor source for this set is a man aged 30-40 years with COVID-19, enrolled during active disease.

V usage is TRBV19 and J usage is TRBJ1-6; 9 bases are shared with TRBD1. Germline V CDR1 and CDR2: LNHDA, SQIVND (reference sequence). J gave up 10 bases and V 5 bases, and 6 bases lay outside the gene matches. The CDR3 totals 14 residues. The DNA of the CDR3 is TGTGCCAGTAGTCTACAGGGGGCAAGGTCACCCCTCCACTTT. Protein: CASSLQGARSPLHF.

The V call is TRBV12-3 or TRBV12-4, the J call TRBJ1-3, with D possibly matching TRBD1 (6 bases). The V end lost 9 bases, the J end lost 0 bases, and 9 bases lay between the germline ends. The CDR3 has 13 residues. CDR3 sequence reads: CASSRGSGNTIYF. The CDR3 DNA reads as TGTGCCAGTTCCAGGGGCTCTGGAAACACCATATATTTT.